This T cell receptor beta chain was found in a study of blood T cell repertoires in COVID-19. The CDR3 runs 13 residues. V was clipped by 1 base and J by 8 bases, with 11 bases between them. The germline gives CDR1 SGHTA, CDR2 FQGTGA. The table came from immunoSEQ multiplex PCR; TCRdb's copy has only in-frame clones and leaves some out. The sample shows about 190,000 clones, roughly 84% of them seen only once. This TCR derives from a woman in her 40s who had recovered from COVID-19. The gene calls are TRBV7-3 and TRBJ1-1; D remains unclear. The sample taken for sequencing was peripheral blood. The CDR3 reads CASSLIGGREAFF. In nucleotides, the CDR3 is TGTGCCAGCAGCTTAATTGGAGGGAGAGAAGCTTTCTTT.